This T cell receptor (beta chain) was profiled in a study of blood T cell repertoires in COVID-19. Study information: Material from acute and convalescent COVID-19 was sourced from the United States, Italy and Spain. T cells, B-cell-depleted T cells, or PBMCs supplied cDNA or gDNA.

The V end was cut by 5 bases, the J end by 5 bases, with 12 bases between. The CDR3 is 12 residues long. Germline V gives CDR1 SQVTM, CDR2 ANQGSEA. Authors' methods: Reference gene primer amplification gave estimated nucleated cell counts. Clones were sequenced by immunoSEQ multiplex PCR, and TCRdb holds only the in-frame ones, with some missing. V and J calls and clone size are those listed in that table; D and trimming were worked out from the DNA. The data contain 150,000 to 200,000 clones, roughly nine tenths of them singletons. This sequence was found in a man younger than 35 who had recovered from COVID-19. The gene calls are TRBV29-1 and TRBJ1-1; TRBD1 might be the D (6 bases). Sequenced input: peripheral blood. In nucleotides, the CDR3 is TGCAGCGTTAAAACAGGGAGTACTGAAGCTTTCTTT. This translates into CSVKTGSTEAFF.